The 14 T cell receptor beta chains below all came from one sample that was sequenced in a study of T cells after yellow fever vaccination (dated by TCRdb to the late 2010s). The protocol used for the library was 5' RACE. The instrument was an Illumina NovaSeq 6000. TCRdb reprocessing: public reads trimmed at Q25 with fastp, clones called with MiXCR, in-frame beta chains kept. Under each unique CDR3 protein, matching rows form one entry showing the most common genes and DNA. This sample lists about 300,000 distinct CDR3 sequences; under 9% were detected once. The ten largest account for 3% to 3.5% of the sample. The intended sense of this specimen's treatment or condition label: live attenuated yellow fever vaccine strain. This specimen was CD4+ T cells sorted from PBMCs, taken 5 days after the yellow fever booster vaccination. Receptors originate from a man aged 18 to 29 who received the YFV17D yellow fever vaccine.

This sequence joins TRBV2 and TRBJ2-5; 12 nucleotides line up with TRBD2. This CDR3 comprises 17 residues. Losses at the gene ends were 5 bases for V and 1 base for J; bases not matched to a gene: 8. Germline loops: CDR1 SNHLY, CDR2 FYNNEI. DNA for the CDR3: TGTGCCAGCAGTACCCGACTAGCGGGGGACCTCCAAGAGACCCAGTACTTC. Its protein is CASSTRLAGDLQETQYF. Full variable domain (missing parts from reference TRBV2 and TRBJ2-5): EPEVTQTPSHQVTQMGQEVILRCVPISNHLYFYWYRQILGQKVEFLVSFYNNEISEKSEIFDDQFSVERPDGSNFTLKIRSTKLEDSAMYFCASSTRLAGDLQETQYFGPGTRLLVL.

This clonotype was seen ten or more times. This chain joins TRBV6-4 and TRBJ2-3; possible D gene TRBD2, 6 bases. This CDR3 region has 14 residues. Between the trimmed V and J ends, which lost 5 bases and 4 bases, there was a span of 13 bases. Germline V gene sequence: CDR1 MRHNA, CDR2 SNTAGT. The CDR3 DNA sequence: TGTGCCAGCAGTCTAGCGTCGGAGTCAGATACGCAGTATTTT. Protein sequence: CASSLASESDTQYF.

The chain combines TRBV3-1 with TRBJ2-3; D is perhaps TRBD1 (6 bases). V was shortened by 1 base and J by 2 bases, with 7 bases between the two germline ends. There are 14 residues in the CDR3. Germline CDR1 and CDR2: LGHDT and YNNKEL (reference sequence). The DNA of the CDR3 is TGTGCCAGCAGCCAAGTGGGGGCCACAGATACGCAGTATTTT. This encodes CASSQVGATDTQYF.

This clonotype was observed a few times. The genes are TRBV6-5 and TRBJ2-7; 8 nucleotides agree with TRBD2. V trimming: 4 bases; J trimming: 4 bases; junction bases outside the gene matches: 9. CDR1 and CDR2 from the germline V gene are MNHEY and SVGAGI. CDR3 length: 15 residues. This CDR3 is CASSSPRGGEYEQYF. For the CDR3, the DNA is TGTGCCAGCAGTTCCCCTCGGGGGGGTGAATACGAGCAGTACTTC.

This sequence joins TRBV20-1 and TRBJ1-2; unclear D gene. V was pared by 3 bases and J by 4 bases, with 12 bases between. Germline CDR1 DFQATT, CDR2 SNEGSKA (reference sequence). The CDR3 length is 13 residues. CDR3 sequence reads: CSARGQRGYGYTF. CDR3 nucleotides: TGCAGTGCTAGGGGCCAGCGGGGCTATGGCTACACCTTC.

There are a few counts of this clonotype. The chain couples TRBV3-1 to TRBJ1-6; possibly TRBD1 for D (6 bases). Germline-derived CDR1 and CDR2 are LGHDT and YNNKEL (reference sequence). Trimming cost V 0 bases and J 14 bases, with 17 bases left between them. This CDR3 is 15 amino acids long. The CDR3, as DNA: TGTGCCAGCAGCCAAGATTTTAACCCCCGGGACACCCTCCACTTT. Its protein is CASSQDFNPRDTLHF.

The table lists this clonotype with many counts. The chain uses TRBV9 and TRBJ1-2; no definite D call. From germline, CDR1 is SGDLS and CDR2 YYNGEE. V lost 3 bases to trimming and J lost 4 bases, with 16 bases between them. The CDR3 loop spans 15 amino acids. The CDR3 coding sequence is TGTGCCAGCAGCGAAACCCCGGACCCTTCCTATGGCTACACCTTC. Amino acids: CASSETPDPSYGYTF.

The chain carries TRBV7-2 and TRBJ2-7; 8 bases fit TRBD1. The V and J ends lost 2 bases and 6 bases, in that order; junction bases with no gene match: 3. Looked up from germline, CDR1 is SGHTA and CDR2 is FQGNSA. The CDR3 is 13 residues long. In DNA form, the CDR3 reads TGTGCCAGCAGCTTAACCGGGACAGGCGAGCAGTACTTC. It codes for CASSLTGTGEQYF. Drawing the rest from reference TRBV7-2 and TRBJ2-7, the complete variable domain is GAGVSQSPSNKVTEKGKDVELRCDPISGHTALYWYRQSLGQGLEFLIYFQGNSAPDKSGLPSDRFSAERTGGSVSTLTIQRTQQEDSAVYLCASSLTGTGEQYFGPGTRLTVT.

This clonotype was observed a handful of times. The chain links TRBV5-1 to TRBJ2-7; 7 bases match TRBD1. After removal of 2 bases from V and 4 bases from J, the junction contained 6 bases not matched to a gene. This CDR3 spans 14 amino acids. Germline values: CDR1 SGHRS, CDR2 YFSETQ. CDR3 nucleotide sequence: TGCGCCAGCAGCTTCCGGGACAGTAGGTACGAGCAGTACTTC. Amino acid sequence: CASSFRDSRYEQYF.

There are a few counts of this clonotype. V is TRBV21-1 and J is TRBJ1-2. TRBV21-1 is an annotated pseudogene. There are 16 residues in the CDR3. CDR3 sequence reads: CASSLRMSWSNYGYTF. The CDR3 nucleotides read TGTGCCAGCAGCCTTCGTATGTCGTGGTCCAACTATGGCTACACCTTC.

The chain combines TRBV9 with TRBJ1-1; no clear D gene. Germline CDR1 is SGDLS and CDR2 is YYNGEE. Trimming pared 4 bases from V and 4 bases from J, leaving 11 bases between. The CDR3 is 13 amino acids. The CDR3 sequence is CASSPALGTEAFF. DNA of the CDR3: TGTGCCAGCAGCCCCGCGCTGGGCACTGAAGCTTTCTTT.

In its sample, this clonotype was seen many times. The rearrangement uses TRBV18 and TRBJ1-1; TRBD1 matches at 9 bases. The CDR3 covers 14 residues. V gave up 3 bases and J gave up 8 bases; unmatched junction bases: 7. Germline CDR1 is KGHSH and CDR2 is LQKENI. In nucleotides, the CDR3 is TGTGCCAGCTCACCGCGACAGGGGGAAAGAGAAGCTTTCTTT. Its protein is CASSPRQGEREAFF.

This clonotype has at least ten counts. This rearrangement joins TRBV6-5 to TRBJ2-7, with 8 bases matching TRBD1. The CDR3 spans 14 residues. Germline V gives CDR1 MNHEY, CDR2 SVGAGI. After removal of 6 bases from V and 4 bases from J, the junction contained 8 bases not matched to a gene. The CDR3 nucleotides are TGTGCCAGCAGCCGCCGACAGGGGATATACGAGCAGTACGTC. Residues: CASSRRQGIYEQYV.

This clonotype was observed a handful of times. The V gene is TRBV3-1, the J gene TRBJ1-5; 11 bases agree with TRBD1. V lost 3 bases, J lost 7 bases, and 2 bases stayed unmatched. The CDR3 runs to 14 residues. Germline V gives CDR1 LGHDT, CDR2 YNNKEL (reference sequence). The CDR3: CASSHGTGGQPQHF. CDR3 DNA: TGTGCCAGCAGCCATGGGACAGGGGGACAGCCCCAGCATTTT.